This T cell receptor (beta chain) originates from a study of cytomegalovirus exposure and HLA in healthy donors. Points from the study as a whole: V- and J-gene trimming of TCR beta was linked (in a later analysis) to a missense DCLRE1C variant.

The CDR3 contains 14 residues. Germline CDR1 SGHRS, CDR2 YFSETQ. V trimming: 3 bases; J trimming: 6 bases; junction bases outside the gene matches: 8. Notes on this clone: What it binds is not known.

A multiplex PCR was run with 60 Vbeta primers and 13 Jbeta primers. The table came from immunoSEQ multiplex PCR; TCRdb's copy has only in-frame clones and leaves some out. There are 150,000 to 200,000 clones in the sample; 85% to 90% occur only once, and roughly 1.7% lies in the top ten. The receptor comes from a woman younger than 30 in good health and CMV-seronegative. Sequenced material: PBMCs. The rearrangement joins TRBV5-1 to TRBJ1-2; 7 bases map to TRBD1. CDR3 protein: CASSSGQVPDGYTF. The CDR3 DNA reads TGCGCCAGCAGCTCCGGACAGGTCCCTGATGGCTACACCTTC.